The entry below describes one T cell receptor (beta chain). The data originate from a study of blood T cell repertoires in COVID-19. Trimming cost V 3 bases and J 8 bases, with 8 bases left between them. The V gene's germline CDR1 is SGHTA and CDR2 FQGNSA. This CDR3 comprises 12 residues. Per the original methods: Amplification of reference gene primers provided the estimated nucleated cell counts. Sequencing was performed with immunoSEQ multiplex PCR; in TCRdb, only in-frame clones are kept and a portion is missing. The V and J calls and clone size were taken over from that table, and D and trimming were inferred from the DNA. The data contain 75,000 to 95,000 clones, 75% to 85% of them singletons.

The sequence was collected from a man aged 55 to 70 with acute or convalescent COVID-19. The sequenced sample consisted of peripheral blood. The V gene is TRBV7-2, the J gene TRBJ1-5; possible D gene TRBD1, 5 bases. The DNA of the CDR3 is TGTGCCAGCAGCTTCGACAGTAAGCCCCAGCATTTT. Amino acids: CASSFDSKPQHF.